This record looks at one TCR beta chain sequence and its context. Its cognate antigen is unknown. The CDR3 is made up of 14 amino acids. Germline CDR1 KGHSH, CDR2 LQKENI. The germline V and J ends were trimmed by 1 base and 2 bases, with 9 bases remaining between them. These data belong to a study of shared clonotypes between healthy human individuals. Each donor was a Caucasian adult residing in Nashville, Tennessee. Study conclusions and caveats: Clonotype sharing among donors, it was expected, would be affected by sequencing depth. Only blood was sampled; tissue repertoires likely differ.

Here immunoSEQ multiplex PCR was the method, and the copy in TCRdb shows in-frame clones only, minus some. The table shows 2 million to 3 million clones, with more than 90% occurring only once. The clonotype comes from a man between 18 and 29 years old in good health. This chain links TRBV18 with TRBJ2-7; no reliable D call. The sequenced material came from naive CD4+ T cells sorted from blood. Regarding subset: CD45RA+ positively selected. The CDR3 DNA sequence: TGTGCCAGCTCACCACTGAAGCTTCCCTACGAGCAGTACTTC. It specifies CASSPLKLPYEQYF. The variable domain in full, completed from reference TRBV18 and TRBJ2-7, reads NAGVMQNPRHLVRRRGQEARLRCSPMKGHSHVYWYRQLPEEGLKFMVYLQKENIIDESGMPKERFSAEFPKEGPSILRIQQVVRGDSAAYFCASSPLKLPYEQYFGPGTRLTVT.